This T cell receptor (beta chain) is from a study of T cell responses to AZD1222 COVID-19 vaccine. Study-level points and caveats: Among the donors, most were white British and more were female, and clonal diversity was possibly underestimated. Increased Spike-specific TCR breadth and depth were observed after two AZD1222 doses. The peak T cell response came first, and repertoires were sampled only after it.

The CDR3 totals 15 residues. Germline V gives CDR1 SGHVS, CDR2 FQNEAQ. The junction had 10 bases not matched to a gene; V was cut back by 5 bases and J by 7 bases. TCRdb keeps only in-frame clones here, not all; method: immunoSEQ multiplex PCR. The table has about 150,000 clones, about 90% seen once. Concerning this clone: The target antigen is unknown.

This chain links TRBV7-8 with TRBJ2-3; 9 bases are a match to TRBD1. The sequences come from peripheral blood, collected on day 0 of MenACWY control vaccination. The clonotype originates from an adult in good health. The CDR3 loop is CASSLTGGRGNTQYF. DNA for the CDR3: TGTGCCAGCAGCCTCACAGGGGGCCGTGGGAATACGCAGTATTTT.